What follows are 7 T cell receptor beta chains derived from one specimen sequenced in a study of identical twins. TCRdb used MiXCR to reprocess the 5' RACE reads, holding one entry per CDR3 protein. The table includes under 250,000 distinct CDR3 sequences, 6% to 8.5% detected once. This same sample was also part of a study on yellow fever vaccine responses in identical twins.

The sample taken for sequencing was CD8+ T cells sorted from blood. These receptors originate from a woman aged 18-29 years in good health.

The chain couples TRBV2 to TRBJ2-1, with TRBD2 matching over 8 bases. From germline, CDR1 is SNHLY and CDR2 FYNNEI. V was pared by 4 bases and J by 8 bases, with 13 bases of the junction left unmatched. There are 16 residues in the CDR3. DNA of the CDR3: TGTGCCAGCAGTGGACAGGACGGGACTAGTGACGATGAGCAGTTCTTC. Translation: CASSGQDGTSDDEQFF.

This clonotype was recorded many times. The chain is built from TRBV6-5 and TRBJ2-5; 7 positions match TRBD1. In germline, CDR1 is MNHEY, CDR2 SVGAGI. The V and J ends lost 2 bases and 0 bases, in that order; junction bases with no gene match: 3. This CDR3 spans 15 amino acids. The CDR3: CASSYTGAHQETQYF. CDR3 sequence (DNA): TGTGCCAGCAGTTACACAGGGGCTCACCAAGAGACCCAGTACTTC.

J is TRBJ1-4 and V is TRBV20-1; no firm D call. V was shortened by 6 bases and J by 0 bases, with 20 bases between the two germline ends. The CDR3 is 17 residues long. Per germline, CDR1 DFQATT and CDR2 SNEGSKA (reference sequence). DNA for the CDR3: TGCAGTGCCCCCCTTGCAGGAACCCATGCAACTAATGAAAAACTGTTTTTT. Translated: CSAPLAGTHATNEKLFF.

The chain carries TRBV29-1 and TRBJ2-7; 8 bases map to TRBD2. This CDR3 contains 18 residues. Trimming at V came to 2 bases and at J to 0 bases, leaving 15 bases not matched to a gene. Germline V gene sequence: CDR1 SQVTM, CDR2 ANQGSEA. This chain's CDR3 is CSVELFGLAGPRSYEQYF. For the CDR3, the DNA is TGCAGCGTTGAACTCTTTGGGTTAGCGGGACCCCGCTCCTACGAGCAGTACTTC.

This clonotype occurred a few times. This chain links TRBV3-1 with TRBJ2-1; 9 nucleotides agree with TRBD2. This CDR3 region has 16 residues. V trimming: 1 base; J trimming: 9 bases; junction bases outside the gene matches: 10. CDR1 LGHDT and CDR2 YNNKEL come from the germline V gene (reference sequence). The CDR3 DNA sequence: TGTGCCAGCAGCCAAGTCCGGCTAGCGGGATCGGGTGAGCAGTTCTTC. This codes for CASSQVRLAGSGEQFF.

In regard to this clonotype: With a much larger clone just one base away, this may be a read error. The chain links TRBV3-1 to TRBJ2-6, with D tentatively TRBD1 or TRBD2 (5 bases each). Germline values: CDR1 LGHDT, CDR2 YNNKEL (reference sequence). This CDR3 has 17 amino acids. The CDR3 nucleotides read TGTGCCAGCACCCAAGGGGCGTTGGGGACCCGGGCCAACGTCCTGACTTTC. Translating it yields CASTQGALGTRANVLTF.

The rearrangement uses TRBV7-9 and TRBJ2-3, with D uncertain. CDR1 is SEHNR, CDR2 FQNEAQ, per germline (reference sequence). Trimming took 5 bases from V and 4 from J, leaving 19 bases between them. The length of the CDR3 is 16 residues. In DNA form, the CDR3 reads TGTGCCAGCAGCCCCCTGGGGAACAATGAGGCAGATACGCAGTATTTT. It is translated as CASSPLGNNEADTQYF.